The source of this T cell receptor beta chain is a study of blood T cells in healthy people across ages. Study-level results: Age advanced and TCR beta diversity per million T cells fell, roughly linearly.

The CDR3 length is 11 residues. Germline CDR1 SQVTM, CDR2 ANQGSEA. Trimming pared 3 bases from V and 6 bases from J, leaving 9 bases between. This clonotype was detected a few times. Its antigen is not known. Primed by a sample-barcoded 5' primer and a J-beta primer mix, a second PCR proceeded for about 7 to 12 cycles. Every individual sample yielded 2.5 million or more paired-end reads (each containing CDR3). TCRdb processed the 5' RACE reads anew with MiXCR; each CDR3 protein has one entry. This table has approximately 1,000,000 distinct CDR3 sequences, 40% to 45% appearing once. The chain links TRBV29-1 to TRBJ2-7, with TRBD1 as a possible D gene (6 bases). The sample consisted of blood. The TCR sequence derives from a woman aged 60-75 years in good health. The CDR3 nucleotides are TGCAGCGTTGATTTGACAGGCGAGCAGTACTTC. Protein sequence: CSVDLTGEQYF.